The rows below give T cell receptor beta chains drawn from one sample of a study of T cell changes during pregnancy in multiple sclerosis. Clones were sequenced by immunoSEQ multiplex PCR, and TCRdb holds only the in-frame ones, with some missing. The repertoire holds some 60,000 clones, around nine tenths seen once, with under 2.5% in the top ten. This material consisted of peripheral blood, taken in the first trimester of pregnancy. The receptors stem from a female donor in good health, enrolled as a control in a pregnancy study. The CDR3 runs from the conserved cysteine through the conserved F or W. D genes are given only for firm matches. Size is omitted from some rows. Given values are once, few, many or a class for expanded clones.

j_call: TRBJ2-7
clone_size: few
d_call: -
v_call: TRBV7-2
cdr3_aa: CASSLAASYEQYF
cdr3_nt: TGTGCCAGCAGCTTAGCGGCCTCCTACGAGCAGTACTTC

j_call: TRBJ1-2
clone_size: -
d_call: -
v_call: TRBV7-2
cdr3_aa: CASSSRRGYGYTF
cdr3_nt: TGTGCCAGCAGCTCGCGGCGGGGGTATGGCTACACCTTC

j_call: TRBJ2-5
clone_size: -
d_call: -
v_call: TRBV28
cdr3_aa: CASGGAEEGGETQYF
cdr3_nt: TGTGCCAGCGGGGGGGCGGAAGAGGGTGGAGAGACCCAGTACTTC

j_call: TRBJ2-2
clone_size: -
d_call: TRBD1
v_call: TRBV28
cdr3_aa: CASSLTPGQWGVLTAGELFF
cdr3_nt: TGTGCCAGCAGTTTAACCCCGGGACAGTGGGGCGTGTTAACGGCCGGGGAGCTGTTTTTT

j_call: TRBJ1-5
clone_size: -
d_call: -
v_call: TRBV19
cdr3_aa: CASSSNPDRRNQPQHF
cdr3_nt: TGTGCCAGTAGTAGCAACCCTGACAGGCGCAATCAGCCCCAGCATTTT

j_call: TRBJ2-6
clone_size: once
d_call: -
v_call: TRBV16
cdr3_aa: CASSQRTRRGSGANVLTF
cdr3_nt: TGTGCCAGCAGCCAACGAACTAGGAGGGGATCCGGGGCCAACGTCCTGACTTTC

j_call: TRBJ1-1
clone_size: -
d_call: TRBD1
v_call: TRBV6-6
cdr3_aa: CASRQDRDSEAFF
cdr3_nt: TGTGCCAGCAGACAGGACCGGGACAGTGAAGCTTTCTTT

j_call: TRBJ2-7
clone_size: -
d_call: TRBD2
v_call: TRBV4-2
cdr3_aa: CASSQDLGGGSYEQYF
cdr3_nt: TGTGCCAGCAGCCAAGATCTGGGCGGGGGGTCGTACGAGCAGTACTTC

j_call: TRBJ2-2
clone_size: -
d_call: -
v_call: TRBV7-8
cdr3_aa: CANSRPGELFF
cdr3_nt: TGTGCCAATTCGCGGCCCGGGGAGCTGTTTTTT

j_call: TRBJ2-2
clone_size: -
d_call: -
v_call: TRBV9
cdr3_aa: CASSVVNSGELFF
cdr3_nt: TGTGCCAGCAGCGTAGTAAATTCCGGGGAGCTGTTTTTT

j_call: TRBJ1-1
clone_size: -
d_call: -
v_call: TRBV27
cdr3_aa: CASSLFRATEAFF
cdr3_nt: TGTGCCAGCAGTTTATTCAGGGCGACTGAAGCTTTCTTT

j_call: TRBJ2-7
clone_size: -
d_call: TRBD2
v_call: TRBV9
cdr3_aa: CASSVGTSEFDEQYF
cdr3_nt: TGTGCCAGCAGCGTAGGGACTAGCGAGTTCGACGAGCAGTACTTC

j_call: TRBJ2-2
clone_size: -
d_call: -
v_call: TRBV9
cdr3_aa: CASSVVSVTTTGELFF
cdr3_nt: TGTGCCAGCAGCGTAGTTAGCGTGACTACCACCGGGGAGCTGTTTTTT

j_call: TRBJ2-2
clone_size: -
d_call: -
v_call: TRBV18
cdr3_aa: CASSPNSNTGELFF
cdr3_nt: TGTGCCAGCTCACCCAACTCGAACACCGGGGAGCTGTTTTTT

j_call: TRBJ2-7
clone_size: once
d_call: TRBD1
v_call: TRBV4-1
cdr3_aa: CASSQLTGVQRYEQYF
cdr3_nt: TGCGCCAGCAGCCAACTTACAGGGGTCCAACGGTACGAGCAGTACTTC

j_call: TRBJ2-2
clone_size: -
d_call: -
v_call: TRBV4-2
cdr3_aa: CASSQDSRESNTGELFF
cdr3_nt: TGTGCCAGCAGCCAAGATTCGAGGGAATCGAACACCGGGGAGCTGTTTTTT

j_call: TRBJ1-3
clone_size: -
d_call: TRBD1
v_call: TRBV9
cdr3_aa: CASSVDQGAGDTIYF
cdr3_nt: TGTGCCAGCAGCGTAGATCAGGGGGCAGGGGACACCATATATTTT

j_call: TRBJ1-5
clone_size: -
d_call: -
v_call: TRBV6-1
cdr3_aa: CASRIRGIHQPQHF
cdr3_nt: TGTGCCAGCAGAATCAGGGGAATTCATCAGCCCCAGCATTTT

j_call: TRBJ2-3
clone_size: -
d_call: TRBD2
v_call: TRBV2
cdr3_aa: CASRLAGATDTQYF
cdr3_nt: TGTGCCAGCAGACTAGCGGGAGCCACAGATACGCAGTATTTT

j_call: TRBJ2-7
clone_size: -
d_call: TRBD1
v_call: TRBV14
cdr3_aa: CASSRTGGYEQYF
cdr3_nt: TGTGCCAGCAGCCGGACAGGGGGCTACGAGCAGTACTTC

j_call: TRBJ2-3
clone_size: once
d_call: TRBD2
v_call: TRBV10-3
cdr3_aa: CAISGVAKRETHSTDTQYF
cdr3_nt: TGTGCCATCAGTGGGGTAGCTAAGCGGGAGACTCACTCCACAGATACGCAGTATTTT

j_call: TRBJ2-2
clone_size: -
d_call: TRBD2
v_call: TRBV30
cdr3_aa: CAWSLIAGGLSSNTGELFF
cdr3_nt: TGTGCCTGGAGCCTAATAGCGGGGGGGCTTAGTTCGAACACCGGGGAGCTGTTTTTT

j_call: TRBJ1-1
clone_size: -
d_call: TRBD1
v_call: TRBV19
cdr3_aa: CATRDRGTEAFF
cdr3_nt: TGTGCCACCCGGGACAGGGGCACTGAAGCTTTCTTT

j_call: TRBJ2-3
clone_size: once
d_call: -
v_call: TRBV5-1
cdr3_aa: CASSSSTDTQYF
cdr3_nt: TGCGCCAGCAGCTCTTCCACAGATACGCAGTATTTT

j_call: TRBJ2-1
clone_size: -
d_call: -
v_call: TRBV30
cdr3_aa: CAWSAREVEQFF
cdr3_nt: TGTGCCTGGAGTGCTCGAGAGGTTGAGCAGTTCTTC

j_call: TRBJ1-2
clone_size: -
d_call: -
v_call: TRBV9
cdr3_aa: CASSVVSGAANYGYTF
cdr3_nt: TGTGCCAGCAGCGTAGTGTCGGGTGCGGCTAACTATGGCTACACCTTC

j_call: TRBJ1-1
clone_size: -
d_call: -
v_call: TRBV25-1
cdr3_aa: CASSEASKEAYFEAFF
cdr3_nt: TGTGCCAGCAGTGAAGCTAGTAAAGAGGCGTACTTTGAAGCTTTCTTT

j_call: TRBJ1-1
clone_size: -
d_call: -
v_call: TRBV18
cdr3_aa: CASSPPEGLNTEAFF
cdr3_nt: TGTGCCAGCTCACCACCGGAGGGCTTGAACACTGAAGCTTTCTTT

j_call: TRBJ2-1
clone_size: -
d_call: TRBD2
v_call: TRBV7-8
cdr3_aa: CASSKTSGGPNEQFF
cdr3_nt: TGTGCCAGCAGCAAGACTAGCGGGGGCCCAAATGAGCAGTTCTTC

j_call: TRBJ1-2
clone_size: -
d_call: TRBD1
v_call: TRBV29-1
cdr3_aa: CSGGDRGLGGYTF
cdr3_nt: TGCAGCGGGGGGGACAGGGGCCTAGGTGGCTACACCTTC

j_call: TRBJ2-2
clone_size: -
d_call: -
v_call: TRBV7-8
cdr3_aa: CASNSWAEELFF
cdr3_nt: TGTGCCAGCAATTCCTGGGCCGAGGAGCTGTTTTTT